The clone carrying this TCR beta chain appeared many times. As yet, its antigen is unknown. Each cDNA molecule carried a unique molecular identifier. MiXCR, run by TCRdb on the 5' RACE reads, gives a single entry per CDR3 protein. The sample has almost 85,000 distinct CDR3 sequences, around 10% seen once; the top ten hold approximately 2.4%. This record comes from a study of early T cells in non-severe SARS-CoV-2 infection. Study at large: Sequencing of bulk RNA from unsorted whole blood was done, without chain pairing.

Study-wide findings and caveats: Matching against VDJdb likely underestimated virus-specific expansions, favoring anti-spike CD8.

Per the germline V gene, CDR1 is LGHNA and CDR2 is YNFKEQ. The CDR3 is 15 amino acids. V lost 1 base, J lost 10 bases, and 6 bases stayed unmatched. This receptor was identified in an adult who was a healthcare worker with PCR-confirmed SARS-CoV-2 infection or an uninfected control (not recorded which). The sequenced material came from whole blood. The rearrangement links TRBV4-2 to TRBJ2-1; 11 positions agree with TRBD2. The CDR3 loop reads CASSQVSGGAREQFF. CDR3 DNA sequence: TGTGCCAGCAGCCAAGTTAGCGGGGGGGCCCGGGAGCAGTTCTTC.